A selection of T cell receptor beta chains follows, all from one sample in a study of blood T cells in healthy people across ages. TCRdb itself ran the 5' RACE reads through MiXCR, one entry per CDR3 protein. The table records roughly 680,000 distinct CDR3 sequences, around 48% of them present only once. Material: blood. Receptors were obtained from an older woman in good health. CDR3s include the opening cysteine and the closing phenylalanine or tryptophan. Fields, in order: clone size, J gene, CDR3 length, D gene, V gene, CDR3 DNA, CDR3 protein. D genes are given only for firm matches. The listing skips clone size in some rows; elsewhere it reads once, few, many or a size class.

clone_size: -; j_call: TRBJ2-5; cdr3_length: 13; d_call: -; v_call: TRBV3-1; cdr3_nt: TGTGCCAGCAGCCAAAACTACCAAGAGACCCAGTACTTC; cdr3_aa: CASSQNYQETQYF
clone_size: few; j_call: TRBJ2-5; cdr3_length: 17; d_call: TRBD1; v_call: TRBV24-1; cdr3_nt: TGTGCCACCAGTGATTTTCCCGGACAGGGGGCGTTCGGGACCCAGTACTTC; cdr3_aa: CATSDFPGQGAFGTQYF
clone_size: -; j_call: TRBJ2-1; cdr3_length: 18; d_call: TRBD2; v_call: TRBV7-9; cdr3_nt: TGTGCCAGCAGCTTAACTGGGACTAGCGGGAGGCTGTGGAATGAGCAGTTCTTC; cdr3_aa: CASSLTGTSGRLWNEQFF
clone_size: -; j_call: TRBJ2-1; cdr3_length: 17; d_call: -; v_call: TRBV4-3; cdr3_nt: TGCGCCAGCAGCCAAGACGATGAGGGAGGCTCCTACAATGAGCAGTTCTTC; cdr3_aa: CASSQDDEGGSYNEQFF
clone_size: once; j_call: TRBJ2-7; cdr3_length: 15; d_call: -; v_call: TRBV12-3/TRBV12-4; cdr3_nt: TGTGCCAGCAGCCTTACGGCAGGTCTCTCCTACGAGCAGTACTTC; cdr3_aa: CASSLTAGLSYEQYF
clone_size: -; j_call: TRBJ1-1; cdr3_length: 15; d_call: -; v_call: TRBV7-3; cdr3_nt: TGTGCCAGCAGCTTAAATGCGGCTTTGAACACTGAAGCTTTCTTT; cdr3_aa: CASSLNAALNTEAFF
clone_size: -; j_call: TRBJ2-1; cdr3_length: 16; d_call: TRBD2; v_call: TRBV29-1; cdr3_nt: TGCAGCGTACTACCCGTAGCGGGAGGACAGAAGAATGAGCAGTTCTTC; cdr3_aa: CSVLPVAGGQKNEQFF
clone_size: -; j_call: TRBJ2-5; cdr3_length: 15; d_call: TRBD2; v_call: TRBV29-1; cdr3_nt: TGCAGCGCTGGTGAGGGGACTAGCCCGCGAGAGACCCAGTACTTC; cdr3_aa: CSAGEGTSPRETQYF
clone_size: -; j_call: TRBJ2-7; cdr3_length: 14; d_call: TRBD1; v_call: TRBV2; cdr3_nt: TGTGCCAGCAGGGTCGCGTCGGCAGGGGGCGAGCAGTACTTC; cdr3_aa: CASRVASAGGEQYF
clone_size: -; j_call: TRBJ1-2; cdr3_length: 12; d_call: -; v_call: TRBV5-1; cdr3_nt: TGCGCCAGCAGCGAACAGGCGGGTGACTACACCTTC; cdr3_aa: CASSEQAGDYTF
clone_size: -; j_call: TRBJ1-2; cdr3_length: 12; d_call: -; v_call: TRBV11-2; cdr3_nt: TGTGCCAGCAGCTTGGGAGCGTATGGCTACACCTTC; cdr3_aa: CASSLGAYGYTF
clone_size: many; j_call: TRBJ2-3; cdr3_length: 17; d_call: -; v_call: TRBV6-6; cdr3_nt: TGTGCCAGCAGTTACTCTTTAGCGGCCCCAGGCACAGATACGCAGTATTTT; cdr3_aa: CASSYSLAAPGTDTQYF
clone_size: once; j_call: TRBJ2-1; cdr3_length: 15; d_call: TRBD2; v_call: TRBV20-1; cdr3_nt: TGCAGTGCTAGCGGCTCTAGCGGGATTAGGAATGAGCAGTTCTTC; cdr3_aa: CSASGSSGIRNEQFF
clone_size: -; j_call: TRBJ2-2; cdr3_length: 14; d_call: -; v_call: TRBV6-2/TRBV6-3; cdr3_nt: TGTGTCAGCAGAAGACTTCGGGAGACCGGGGAGCTGTTTTTT; cdr3_aa: CVSRRLRETGELFF
clone_size: -; j_call: TRBJ1-1; cdr3_length: 13; d_call: -; v_call: TRBV4-3; cdr3_nt: TGCGCCAGCAGCCAAGAATTGGGCACTGAAGCTTTCTTT; cdr3_aa: CASSQELGTEAFF
clone_size: -; j_call: TRBJ2-3; cdr3_length: 11; d_call: -; v_call: TRBV20-1; cdr3_nt: TGCAGTGGGACAGTCACAGATGCGCAGTATTTT; cdr3_aa: CSGTVTDAQYF